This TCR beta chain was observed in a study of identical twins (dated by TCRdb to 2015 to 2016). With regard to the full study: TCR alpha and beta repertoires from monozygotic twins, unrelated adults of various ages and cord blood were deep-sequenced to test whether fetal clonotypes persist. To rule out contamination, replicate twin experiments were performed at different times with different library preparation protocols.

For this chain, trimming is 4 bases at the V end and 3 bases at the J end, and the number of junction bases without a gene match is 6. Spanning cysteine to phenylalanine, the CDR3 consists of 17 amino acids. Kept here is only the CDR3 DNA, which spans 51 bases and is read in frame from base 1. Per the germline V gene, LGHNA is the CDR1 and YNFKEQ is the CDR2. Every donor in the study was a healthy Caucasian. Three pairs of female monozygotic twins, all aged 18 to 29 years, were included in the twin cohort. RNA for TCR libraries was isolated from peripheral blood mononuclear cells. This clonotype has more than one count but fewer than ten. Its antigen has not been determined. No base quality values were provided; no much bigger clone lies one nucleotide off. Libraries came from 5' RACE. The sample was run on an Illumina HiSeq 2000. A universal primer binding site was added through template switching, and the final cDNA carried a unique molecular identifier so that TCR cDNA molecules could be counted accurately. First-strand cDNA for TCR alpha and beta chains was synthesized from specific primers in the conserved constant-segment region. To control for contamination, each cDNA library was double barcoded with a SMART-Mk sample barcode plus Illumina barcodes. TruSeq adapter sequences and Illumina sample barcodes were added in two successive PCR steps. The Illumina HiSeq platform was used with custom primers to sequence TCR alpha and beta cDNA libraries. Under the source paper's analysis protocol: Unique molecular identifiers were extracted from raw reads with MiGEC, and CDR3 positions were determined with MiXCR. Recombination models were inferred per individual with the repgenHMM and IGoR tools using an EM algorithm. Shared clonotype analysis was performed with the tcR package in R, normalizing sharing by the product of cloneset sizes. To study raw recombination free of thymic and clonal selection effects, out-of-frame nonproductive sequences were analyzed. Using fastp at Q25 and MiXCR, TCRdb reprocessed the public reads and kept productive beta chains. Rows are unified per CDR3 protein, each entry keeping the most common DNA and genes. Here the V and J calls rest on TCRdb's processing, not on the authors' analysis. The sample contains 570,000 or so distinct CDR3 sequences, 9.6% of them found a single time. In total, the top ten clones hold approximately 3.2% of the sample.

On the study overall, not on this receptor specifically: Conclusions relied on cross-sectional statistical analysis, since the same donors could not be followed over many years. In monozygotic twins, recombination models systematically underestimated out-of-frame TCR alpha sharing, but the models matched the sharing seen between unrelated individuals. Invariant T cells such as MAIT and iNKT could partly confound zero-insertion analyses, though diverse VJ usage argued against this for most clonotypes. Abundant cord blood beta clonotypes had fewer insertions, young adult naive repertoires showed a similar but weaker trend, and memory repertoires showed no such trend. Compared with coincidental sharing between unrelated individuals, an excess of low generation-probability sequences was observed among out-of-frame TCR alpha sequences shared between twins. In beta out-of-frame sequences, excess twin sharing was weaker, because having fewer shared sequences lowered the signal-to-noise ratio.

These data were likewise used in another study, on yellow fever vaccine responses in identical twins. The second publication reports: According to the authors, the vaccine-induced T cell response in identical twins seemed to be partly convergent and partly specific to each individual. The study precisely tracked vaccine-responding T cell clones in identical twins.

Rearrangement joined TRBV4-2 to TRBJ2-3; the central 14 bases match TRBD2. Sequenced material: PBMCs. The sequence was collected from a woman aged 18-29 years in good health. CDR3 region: CASSRLGTSGSTDTQYF. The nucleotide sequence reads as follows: TGTGCCAGCAGCCGATTAGGGACTAGCGGGAGTACAGATACGCAGTATTTT.